This T cell receptor beta chain comes out of a study of cytomegalovirus exposure and HLA in healthy donors. There are 12 residues in the CDR3. From germline, CDR1 is SEHNR and CDR2 FQNEAQ (reference sequence). V lost 1 base to trimming and J lost 8 bases, with 7 bases between them. 60 Vbeta and 13 Jbeta primers were used in PCR. Here immunoSEQ multiplex PCR was the method, and the copy in TCRdb shows in-frame clones only, minus some. The table includes 150,000 or so clones, roughly four fifths detected once. V gene TRBV7-9 combines with J gene TRBJ2-3; no definite D call. Sequenced: PBMCs. The TCR was taken from a female donor in good health and CMV-seronegative. The CDR3 protein is CASSLDAVTQYF. CDR3 DNA sequence: TGTGCCAGCAGCTTAGATGCGGTTACGCAGTATTTT.